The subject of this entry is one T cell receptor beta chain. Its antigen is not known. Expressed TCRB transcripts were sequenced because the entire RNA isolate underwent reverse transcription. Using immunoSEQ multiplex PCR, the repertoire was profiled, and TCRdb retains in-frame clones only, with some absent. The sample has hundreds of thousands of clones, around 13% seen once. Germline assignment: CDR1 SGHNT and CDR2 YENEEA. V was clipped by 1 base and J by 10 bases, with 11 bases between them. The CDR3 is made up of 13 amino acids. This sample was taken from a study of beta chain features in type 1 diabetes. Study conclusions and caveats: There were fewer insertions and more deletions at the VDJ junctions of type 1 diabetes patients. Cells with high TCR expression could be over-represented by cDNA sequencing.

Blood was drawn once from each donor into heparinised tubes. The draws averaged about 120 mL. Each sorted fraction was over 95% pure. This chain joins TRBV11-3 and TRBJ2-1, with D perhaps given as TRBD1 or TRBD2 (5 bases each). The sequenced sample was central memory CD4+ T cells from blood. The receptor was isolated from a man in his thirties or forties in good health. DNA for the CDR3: TGTGCCAGCAGCTTAGTAGCCGGGACCGAGCAGTTCTTC. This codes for CASSLVAGTEQFF.